These 19 T cell receptor beta chains originate from one sample sequenced in a study of blood T cell repertoires in COVID-19. Produced via immunoSEQ multiplex PCR; TCRdb's table is partial and in-frame only. The table has 200,000 to 250,000 clones, over 75% seen once. Sequencing used PBMCs or T cells enriched from blood (not recorded which). The receptors stem from a woman under 40 who had been exposed to COVID-19.

The chain joins TRBV4-1 to TRBJ1-4; D unresolved. The length of the CDR3 is 15 residues. Trimming removed 2 bases at V and 2 bases at J, with 9 bases between. In germline, CDR1 is MGHRA, CDR2 YSYEKL. The DNA of the CDR3 is TGCGCCAGCAGCCAATATCTGGGCACTAATGAAAAACTGTTTTTT. It specifies CASSQYLGTNEKLFF.

This sequence joins TRBV19 and TRBJ2-1; no reliable D call. The CDR3 runs 13 residues. Looked up from germline, CDR1 is LNHDA and CDR2 is SQIVND (reference sequence). Trimming shortened V by 3 bases and J by 6 bases, and 9 bases separated the two germline ends. This CDR3 is CASSMSTANEQFF. In DNA form, the CDR3 reads TGTGCCAGTAGTATGTCGACTGCCAATGAGCAGTTCTTC.

This sequence joins TRBV24-1 and TRBJ2-7; TRBD1 matches at 9 bases. The CDR3 is made up of 16 amino acids. The V segment lost 0 bases and the J segment 6 bases; nucleotides outside the gene matches: 8. Germline assignment: CDR1 KGHDR and CDR2 SFDVKD. DNA for the CDR3: TGTGCCACCAGTGATTTGCCCCCGGGACAGGGAACCGAGCAGTACTTC. It codes for CATSDLPPGQGTEQYF.

V usage is TRBV6-5 and J usage is TRBJ2-5; 14 positions match TRBD2. After removal of 7 bases from V and 4 bases from J, the junction contained 5 bases not matched to a gene. CDR1 and CDR2 (germline): MNHEY, SVGAGI. This CDR3 spans 15 amino acids. The CDR3 sequence is CASKGTSGSRETQYF. In DNA, the CDR3 is TGTGCCAGCAAAGGGACTAGCGGGAGTAGAGAGACCCAGTACTTC.

This chain joins TRBV30 and TRBJ1-1, with D possibly TRBD1 on 6 matching bases. The CDR3 runs 13 residues. Germline V gene data show CDR1 as GTSNPN and CDR2 as SVGIG (reference sequence). With 2 bases removed from V and 5 bases from J, the gap between germline ends came to 12 bases. This CDR3 is CAWSTGHGTEAFF. As DNA, the CDR3 is TGTGCCTGGAGTACAGGGCATGGGACTGAAGCTTTCTTT.

The chain has TRBV27 and TRBJ1-6; D gene unclear. V was shortened by 5 bases and J by 3 bases, with 8 bases between the two germline ends. The CDR3 totals 14 residues. Germline V gene sequence: CDR1 MNHEY, CDR2 SMNVEV (reference sequence). The chain's CDR3 is CASSREGYNSPLHF. The CDR3 bases are TGTGCCAGCAGTCGAGAGGGCTATAATTCACCCCTCCACTTT.

The chain joins TRBV12-5 to TRBJ1-4; 10 bases agree with TRBD1. V was clipped by 0 bases and J by 7 bases; unmatched bases: 8. This CDR3 has 17 amino acids. Germline V gives CDR1 LGHNT, CDR2 FRNRAP. CDR3 sequence reads: CASGLVGQGVVGEKLFF. CDR3 DNA sequence: TGTGCTAGTGGTTTGGTCGGACAGGGGGTAGTGGGTGAAAAACTGTTTTTT.

This rearrangement joins TRBV4-1 to TRBJ1-5; possibly TRBD1 for D (6 bases). The CDR3 length is 20 residues. V was shortened by 3 bases and J by 0 bases, with 24 bases between the two germline ends. Germline V gene lookup returns CDR1 MGHRA and CDR2 YSYEKL. The CDR3, as DNA: TGCGCCAGCAGCCAGGACGACAGGCCCGACGAAAAATATAGCAATCAGCCCCAGCATTTT. Protein sequence: CASSQDDRPDEKYSNQPQHF.

The chain recombines TRBV10-3 with TRBJ2-1; tentatively, D is TRBD1 (6 bases). There are 16 residues in the CDR3. The germline gives CDR1 ENHRY, CDR2 SYGVKD. V lost 2 bases, J lost 12 bases, and 23 bases lay in between. The CDR3, as DNA: TGTGCCATCAGTGAGGCCGTTCCAAGGGGGACCAGGGGGCAGTTCTTC. As protein: CAISEAVPRGTRGQFF.

The chain uses TRBV28 and TRBJ1-5; D is unclear. CDR1 is MDHEN and CDR2 is SYDVKM in the germline V gene. CDR3 length: 16 residues. Trimming removed 6 bases at V and 0 bases at J, with 15 bases between. The CDR3 DNA follows: TGTGCCAGCAGCCATCCCTGGCGGCATAGCAATCAGCCCCAGCATTTT. Encoded protein: CASSHPWRHSNQPQHF.

The chain uses TRBV3-1 (or the pseudogene TRBV3-2) and TRBJ2-7; D is unclear. Germline CDR1 reads LGHDT; CDR2 reads YNNKEL (reference sequence). This CDR3 is 14 amino acids long. V lost 1 base to trimming and J lost 1 base, with 8 bases between them. This CDR3 is CASSQAGLSYEQYF. DNA of the CDR3: TGTGCCAGCAGCCAAGCGGGTCTTTCCTACGAGCAGTACTTC.

To note about this clone: A read error may produce the germline difference seen at one junction end. The chain uses TRBV5-1 and TRBJ2-2; D not resolved. Germline assignment: CDR1 SGHRS and CDR2 YFSETQ. The CDR3 covers 12 residues. The chain's CDR3 is CASSYNNGELFF. CDR3 DNA: TGCGCCAGCAGCTACAACAACGGGGAGCTGTTTTTT.

V gene TRBV11-2 combines with J gene TRBJ2-1; 13 bases are a match to TRBD2. The trim removed 1 base at V and 8 bases at J, leaving 8 bases unmatched. CDR3 length: 17 residues. Per the germline V gene, CDR1 is SGHAT and CDR2 is FQNNGV. The CDR3 loop is CASSLGLAGGPGDEQFF. As DNA, the CDR3 is TGTGCCAGCAGCTTAGGACTAGCGGGAGGCCCGGGGGATGAGCAGTTCTTC. Complete variable domain (other parts from reference TRBV11-2 and TRBJ2-1): EAGVAQSPRYKIIEKRQSVAFWCNPISGHATLYWYQQILGQGPKLLIQFQNNGVVDDSQLPKDRFSAERLKGVDSTLKIQPAKLEDSAVYLCASSLGLAGGPGDEQFFGPGTRLTVL.

This clone was counted once. The genes are TRBV2 and TRBJ2-2; D might be TRBD1 (5 bases). The CDR3 extends over 14 amino acids. Per germline, CDR1 SNHLY and CDR2 FYNNEI. Trimming stripped 2 bases from V and 6 bases from J, with 10 bases between. The CDR3, as DNA: TGTGCCAGCAGTGAAACAGGCACGGCCGGGGAGCTGTTTTTT. Protein sequence: CASSETGTAGELFF.

V gene TRBV6-2 or TRBV6-3 combines with J gene TRBJ2-1; 10 nucleotides align to TRBD2. Germline assignment: CDR1 MNHEY and CDR2 SVGEGT. The CDR3 loop spans 16 amino acids. V trimming: 5 bases; J trimming: 5 bases; junction bases outside the gene matches: 9. The CDR3 protein is CASSRPLAGVDNEQFF. CDR3 nucleotides: TGTGCCAGCAGTCGCCCCCTAGCGGGGGTCGACAATGAGCAGTTCTTC.

The V call is TRBV5-1, the J call TRBJ2-1; 10 bases match TRBD2. The CDR3 covers 16 residues. V trimming: 5 bases; J trimming: 15 bases; junction bases outside the gene matches: 20. Germline-derived CDR1 and CDR2 are SGHRS and YFSETQ. The CDR3 DNA reads TGCGCCAGCAGGGATTTGACGGGACTAGCGAAAGAGATAGGGTTCTTC. Translation: CASRDLTGLAKEIGFF.

The V and J genes are TRBV5-1 and TRBJ2-7; the D gene is possibly TRBD2 (6 bases). In germline, CDR1 is SGHRS, CDR2 YFSETQ. This CDR3 spans 14 amino acids. Trimming took off 0 bases at V and 3 bases at J, with 10 bases between the two ends. The CDR3 here is CASSLAGLNYEQYF. The DNA for the CDR3 is TGCGCCAGCAGCTTGGCGGGACTGAACTACGAGCAGTACTTC.

This chain links TRBV7-9 with TRBJ2-7; 10 positions match TRBD2. Germline CDR1 and CDR2: SEHNR and FQNEAQ (reference sequence). The CDR3 is 17 amino acids. The V gene end was trimmed by 4 bases and the J gene end by 5 bases; junction bases not matched to a gene: 14. The CDR3 coding sequence is TGTGCCAGCAGCTCGGAGAAAGCGGGAGGGCCGGTGCACGAGCAGTACTTC. This translates into CASSSEKAGGPVHEQYF.

V is TRBV18 and J is TRBJ2-3, with D hard to call. This CDR3 is 15 amino acids long. V lost 2 bases and J lost 0, with 9 bases in between. CDR1 KGHSH and CDR2 LQKENI come from the germline V gene. The DNA for the CDR3 is TGTGCCAGCTCACCAGCGGCAGCTAGCACAGATACGCAGTATTTT. It translates to CASSPAAASTDTQYF. The full variable domain, rest sourced from reference TRBV18 and TRBJ2-3, is NAGVMQNPRHLVRRRGQEARLRCSPMKGHSHVYWYRQLPEEGLKFMVYLQKENIIDESGMPKERFSAEFPKEGPSILRIQQVVRGDSAAYFCASSPAAASTDTQYFGPGTRLTVL.